This T cell receptor beta chain was sequenced during a study of monozygotic twins with inflammatory bowel disease. TCRdb reprocessed the 5' RACE reads and reports one entry per CDR3 protein, with no DNA. The sample's table shows approximately 160,000 distinct CDR3 sequences. Blood samples, whole and unsorted for T cells, yielded the isolated total RNA. This CDR3 contains 16 residues. Germline V gives CDR1 DFQATT, CDR2 SNEGSKA (reference sequence). V gene TRBV20-1 combines with J gene TRBJ2-1; TCRdb names TRBD2, which stays unverified in the absence of DNA. This clonotype originated in a human donor with ulcerative colitis or Crohn's disease, or a healthy co-twin of an affected twin (not recorded which). Sequenced sample: blood. This chain's CDR3 is CSASPTSGSPYNEQFF.